This T cell receptor (beta chain) was sequenced in a study of CD8 T cells in ankylosing spondylitis listed by TCRdb under 2017. About the investigation overall: The study profiled T cell receptor beta repertoires in healthy donors and ankylosing spondylitis patients to find disease-linked TCR variants. The whole study cohort included some 100 healthy donors and 20 to 25 ankylosing spondylitis patients. Samples of peripheral blood were taken, and for ankylosing spondylitis patients, synovial fluid was collected as well. Broad study findings and their caveats: Some of the motif variants had been reported before in the synovial fluid and blood of reactive arthritis patients, a finding that suggests common disease-initiation mechanisms. A TCR beta motif of 7 or 8 highly homologous amino acid variants appeared characteristic of blood from ankylosing spondylitis patients. The disease-linked clones were reported as significantly enriched in matched synovial fluid samples from ankylosing spondylitis patients. In peripheral blood, the disease-linked clones were found at relatively low frequencies and had a CD8+ phenotype.

This clonotype was recorded many times. The antigen it recognizes is unknown. No base qualities exist here, and no much larger clone lies one base off it. Sequencing took place on an Illumina HiSeq 2500. Quantitative 5'-RACE with molecular barcodes was used to prepare TCR beta libraries. The paper's processing steps were these. Disease-linked TCR variants were identified with a new computational method built on a probabilistic model of VDJ rearrangement. The public reads were run again by TCRdb, first through fastp at Q25 and then through MiXCR, and only productive beta chains were kept. A single entry per CDR3 protein holds the most common genes and DNA from its merged rows. The V and J calls and clone size come from TCRdb's table, not from the authors' own analysis. Present in this sample are 150,000 to 200,000 distinct CDR3 sequences, under 35% of which were seen just once. The ten largest account for around 6% of the sample.

Synovial fluid samples were paired with blood samples taken from the same ankylosing spondylitis patients. Measured from the cysteine to the phenylalanine, the CDR3 is 15 residues long. Kept here is only the CDR3 DNA, which spans 45 bases and is read in frame from base 1. Looking up the germline V gene yields CDR1 SNHLY and CDR2 FYNNEI. Compared with germline, V lacks 6 bases and J lacks 3 bases; bases without a gene match: 8. The sequence came from a male donor with ankylosing spondylitis. The sequencing sample was made of synovial fluid, either unsorted or a sorted T cell fraction (not recorded which). Recombination connected TRBV2 to TRBJ1-5, and TRBD1 aligns with 7 junction nucleotides. The sequence in DNA is TGTGCCAGCAGGCAACCGGGACAGTCCAATCAGCCCCAGCATTTT. It is translated as CASRQPGQSNQPQHF. Beyond the CDR3, the reference TRBV2 and TRBJ1-5 genes provide the residues; the full variable domain reads: EPEVTQTPSHQVTQMGQEVILRCVPISNHLYFYWYRQILGQKVEFLVSFYNNEISEKSEIFDDQFSVERPDGSNFTLKIRSTKLEDSAMYFCASRQPGQSNQPQHFGDGTRLSIL.